This passage covers 6 T cell receptor beta chains from one sample sequenced in a study of control samples from healthy donors and cancer patients. Repertoires were generated with immunoSEQ multiplex PCR, while TCRdb's copy carries only in-frame clones and drops some. This table has around 110,000 clones, roughly 92% appearing once. The sequenced material came from blood. The origin of the receptors is a man aged 30 to 45 in good health.

The chain is built from TRBV24-1 and TRBJ1-2; 9 nucleotides align to TRBD1. The CDR3 has 16 amino acids. The germline V gene has CDR1 KGHDR and CDR2 SFDVKD. Trimming cost V 3 bases and J 6 bases; bases outside gene matches: 10. The CDR3 coding sequence is TGTGCCACCAGTGATGGGACAGGGCAAATTATTGATGGCTACACCTTC. Amino acid sequence: CATSDGTGQIIDGYTF.

This clone showed up just a few times. The chain links TRBV5-1 to TRBJ1-6, with a possible D match to TRBD1 (6 bases). The ends were cut back, 0 bases at V and 7 bases at J, with 11 bases in the middle. This CDR3 comprises 15 residues. The germline CDR1 and CDR2 sequences are SGHRS and YFSETQ. CDR3 residues: CASSLDGQLNSPLHF. CDR3 nucleotides: TGCGCCAGCAGCTTGGATGGACAGTTAAATTCACCCCTCCACTTT.

The rearrangement joins TRBV7-9 to TRBJ2-5, with 8 bases fitting TRBD2. J lost 1 base, V lost 0 bases, and 7 bases had no gene match. CDR3 length: 17 amino acids. Germline-derived CDR1 and CDR2 are SEHNR and FQNEAQ (reference sequence). In DNA, the CDR3 is TGTGCCAGCAGCTTAGCACAACTGAGCGGGGGCCAAGAGACCCAGTACTTC. This encodes CASSLAQLSGGQETQYF.

The CDR3 here is CASSYSIRGEQYF. DNA of the CDR3: TGTGCCAGCAGTTACTCGATCCGGGGCGAGCAGTACTTC. The chain joins TRBV6-5 to TRBJ2-7, with a tentative D call TRBD2 (5 bases). The V end was cut by 0 bases, the J end by 6 bases, with 9 bases between. Germline values: CDR1 MNHEY, CDR2 SVGAGI. This CDR3 has 13 amino acids.

This chain links TRBV28 with TRBJ2-7, with TRBD2 matching over 7 bases. Germline CDR1 reads MDHEN; CDR2 reads SYDVKM. V shed 4 bases and J 1 base; nucleotides not matched to a gene: 4. The CDR3 has 14 residues. CDR3 sequence (DNA): TGTGCCAGCAGTTCTCAGCGGGATTCCTACGAGCAGTACGTC. It is translated as CASSSQRDSYEQYV.

The chain couples TRBV27 to TRBJ2-1; TRBD1 matches 9 bases. This CDR3 contains 18 residues. With V trimmed by 4 bases and J by 2 bases, 12 bases remained unmatched. In germline, CDR1 is MNHEY, CDR2 SMNVEV (reference sequence). The CDR3 protein is CASSYFGLTGGTYNEQFF. In DNA form, the CDR3 reads TGTGCCAGCAGTTATTTCGGGCTGACAGGGGGAACCTACAATGAGCAGTTCTTC.